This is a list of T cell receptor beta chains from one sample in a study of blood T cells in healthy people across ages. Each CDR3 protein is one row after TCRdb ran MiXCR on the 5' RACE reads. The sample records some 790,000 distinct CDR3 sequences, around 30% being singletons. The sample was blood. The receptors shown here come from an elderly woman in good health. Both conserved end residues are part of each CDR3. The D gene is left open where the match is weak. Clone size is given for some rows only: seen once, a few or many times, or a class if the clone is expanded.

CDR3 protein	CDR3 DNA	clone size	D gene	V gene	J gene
CASSSARGGGETQYF	TGCGCCAGCAGCTCTGCGAGGGGAGGCGGGGAGACCCAGTACTTC	few	.	TRBV5-1	TRBJ2-5
CASNSREGGYTF	TGTGCCAGCAACTCACGGGAAGGTGGCTACACCTTC	few	.	TRBV6-6	TRBJ1-2
CASSLRVGANEQFF	TGTGCCAGCAGCTTACGGGTGGGGGCGAATGAGCAGTTCTTC	many	.	TRBV7-9	TRBJ2-1
CASSWRQGSSGANVLTF	TGCGCCAGCAGCTGGCGGCAGGGGAGCTCTGGGGCCAACGTCCTGACTTTC	.	.	TRBV5-1	TRBJ2-6
CASGGAGANVLTF	TGTGCCAGCGGGGGGGCTGGGGCCAACGTCCTGACTTTC	many	TRBD2	TRBV5-6	TRBJ2-6
CASSLDATNGANVLTF	TGTGCCAGCAGCTTAGACGCGACAAATGGGGCCAACGTCCTGACTTTC	few	.	TRBV7-8	TRBJ2-6
CASSSRGISSDTQYF	TGTGCCAGCAGTTCCAGGGGGATTAGCTCAGATACGCAGTATTTT	.	TRBD1	TRBV28	TRBJ2-3
CSASDATENQPQHF	TGCAGTGCTAGTGACGCCACTGAGAATCAGCCCCAGCATTTT	many	.	TRBV20-1	TRBJ1-5
CSAKPGSRYYGYTF	TGCAGTGCCAAACCAGGGAGTCGGTACTATGGCTACACCTTC	many	.	TRBV20-1	TRBJ1-2
CASSTDRGLTEAFF	TGTGCCAGCAGCACCGACAGGGGGTTGACTGAAGCTTTCTTT	many	TRBD1	TRBV7-2	TRBJ1-1
CASTYRLGAGAFF	TGTGCCAGCACCTACCGCCTGGGGGCCGGGGCTTTCTTT	.	.	TRBV12-3/TRBV12-4	TRBJ1-1
CSARGTSRETQYF	TGCAGTGCTAGAGGGACTAGCAGGGAGACCCAGTACTTC	many	TRBD2	TRBV20-1	TRBJ2-5
CATRGWNYGYTF	TGTGCCACCCGTGGCTGGAACTATGGCTACACCTTC	few	.	TRBV6-5	TRBJ1-2
CASSLGRGARSYEQYF	TGTGCCAGCAGCTTAGGTCGGGGGGCGAGGTCCTACGAGCAGTACTTC	many	.	TRBV7-9	TRBJ2-7
CASTSTGITTLAKNIQYF	TGTGCCAGCACCTCCACGGGCATAACAACCCTAGCCAAAAACATTCAGTACTTC	many	.	TRBV28	TRBJ2-4
CSVDKDLSDTQYF	TGCAGCGTTGATAAGGATTTATCAGATACGCAGTATTTT	.	.	TRBV29-1	TRBJ2-3
CASSQALGGGHYEQYF	TGCGCCAGCAGCCAAGCCCTGGGGGGAGGGCACTACGAGCAGTACTTC	.	TRBD2	TRBV4-1	TRBJ2-7
CASSPKWNIQYF	TGTGCCAGCAGCCCGAAATGGAACATTCAGTACTTC	.	.	TRBV7-2	TRBJ2-4
CASSLREGRVETQYF	TGTGCCAGTAGCCTCAGAGAGGGGAGGGTTGAGACCCAGTACTTC	.	TRBD2	TRBV19	TRBJ2-5
CASSLYGGGTDTQYF	TGTGCCAGCAGCTTATACGGGGGAGGCACAGATACGCAGTATTTT	.	.	TRBV11-2	TRBJ2-3
CSVRGEWGYTF	TGCAGCGTTCGGGGGGAGTGGGGCTACACCTTC	many	.	TRBV29-1	TRBJ1-2
CSARDPSGDGYTF	TGCAGTGCTAGAGATCCGTCAGGGGATGGCTACACCTTC	many	.	TRBV20-1	TRBJ1-2
CASSVGGASNTGELFF	TGTGCCAGCAGCGTAGGCGGGGCCTCGAACACCGGGGAGCTGTTTTTT	few	.	TRBV9	TRBJ2-2
CASSASGGNNYGYTF	TGTGCCAGCAGCGCAAGCGGTGGGAATAACTATGGCTACACCTTC	few	.	TRBV7-9	TRBJ1-2
CASRVYNSPLHF	TGTGCCAGCAGGGTCTATAATTCACCCCTCCACTTT	few	.	TRBV6-2/TRBV6-3	TRBJ1-6
CASSLAVVTDTQYF	TGTGCCAGCAGCTTAGCGGTAGTCACAGATACGCAGTATTTT	many	.	TRBV7-2	TRBJ2-3
CASSLSGRVLETQYF	TGTGCCAGCAGCTTAAGCGGCAGGGTTTTGGAGACCCAGTACTTC	many	.	TRBV7-8	TRBJ2-5
CASSGQENEKLFF	TGTGCCAGCAGCGGACAGGAAAATGAAAAACTGTTTTTT	many	TRBD1	TRBV7-9	TRBJ1-4
CASSLSGGTVMRPSPLHF	TGTGCCAGCAGTTTATCGGGAGGGACAGTCATGCGGCCTTCACCCCTCCACTTT	many	TRBD1	TRBV27	TRBJ1-6
CSAQRGRGLAQETQYF	TGCAGTGCTCAGAGGGGCAGAGGACTAGCCCAAGAGACCCAGTACTTC	many	TRBD2	TRBV20-1	TRBJ2-5
CASSSTGPEAFF	TGCGCCAGCAGCTCAACAGGGCCTGAAGCTTTCTTT	.	.	TRBV5-1	TRBJ1-1